One and the same sample provided the 15 T cell receptor beta chains below, sequenced in a study of cytotoxic CD8 clonotypes in ibrutinib-treated CLL. Clones were sequenced by immunoSEQ multiplex PCR, and TCRdb holds only the in-frame ones, with some missing. The table lists approximately 60,000 clones, approximately 52% of them singletons. Sequenced here: PBMCs, sampled after 24 months of ibrutinib treatment. These receptors came from a human donor with chronic lymphocytic leukemia.

The chain combines TRBV6-6 with TRBJ2-7; D possibly matches TRBD1 or TRBD2 (5 bases each). This CDR3 is 16 amino acids long. Germline lookup yields CDR1 MNHNY and CDR2 SVGAGI (reference sequence). Trimming took off 2 bases at V and 6 bases at J, with 20 bases between the two ends. The CDR3, as DNA: TGTGCCAGCAGTTACGACCGCCCCGGGACGGGTGGCGAGCAGTACGTC. Encoded protein: CASSYDRPGTGGEQYV.

The chain uses TRBV28 and TRBJ2-7, with D maybe TRBD2 (6 bases). The length of the CDR3 is 16 residues. Trimming shortened V by 5 bases and J by 3 bases, and 20 bases separated the two germline ends. Germline V gene sequence: CDR1 MDHEN, CDR2 SYDVKM. The DNA of the CDR3 is TGTGCCAGCAGTCTGAGCCTCGGGACTTCGTACTACGAGCAGTACTTC. This encodes CASSLSLGTSYYEQYF. The entire variable domain, with the rest obtained from reference TRBV28 and TRBJ2-7, is as follows: DVKVTQSSRYLVKRTGEKVFLECVQDMDHENMFWYRQDPGLGLRLIYFSYDVKMKEKGDIPEGYSVSREKKERFSLILESASTNQTSMYLCASSLSLGTSYYEQYFGPGTRLTVT.

The V and J genes are TRBV28 and TRBJ2-1; 9 nucleotides match TRBD1. V shed 3 bases, J shed 5 bases, and the junction held 11 bases outside the gene matches. The length of the CDR3 is 17 residues. Germline V gene data show CDR1 as MDHEN and CDR2 as SYDVKM. This CDR3 is CASSFVPGTGYDNEQFF. In DNA form, the CDR3 reads TGTGCCAGCAGTTTTGTTCCCGGGACAGGGTATGACAATGAGCAGTTCTTC.

The rearrangement uses TRBV5-1 and TRBJ2-4; D tentatively fits TRBD1 or TRBD2 (5 bases each). Germline V CDR1 and CDR2: SGHRS, YFSETQ. V lost 0 bases, J lost 9 bases, and 7 bases lay in between. This CDR3 has 12 amino acids. In DNA form, the CDR3 reads TGCGCCAGCAGCTTGGCTGGGACCATTCAGTACTTC. Translation gives CASSLAGTIQYF.

This clone was observed many times. J is TRBJ2-1 and V is TRBV27; unclear D gene. The CDR3 extends over 12 amino acids. Germline V lookup: CDR1 MNHEY, CDR2 SMNVEV (reference sequence). Trimming took off 10 bases at V and 6 bases at J, with 13 bases between the two ends. CDR3 in DNA: TGTGCCACCGGTATATTTGGCAATGAGCAGTTCTTC. It codes for CATGIFGNEQFF.

This clone was counted a single time. The chain has TRBV25-1 and TRBJ2-2; D may be TRBD1 (6 bases). This CDR3 is 13 amino acids long. The germline V and J ends were trimmed by 6 bases and 3 bases, with 8 bases remaining between them. Germline V gives CDR1 MGHDK, CDR2 SYGVNS. The CDR3 nucleotides are TGTGCCAGCAGGGGGGCTTACACCGGGGAGCTGTTTTTT. It specifies CASRGAYTGELFF.

This clone appeared a single time. CDR3 DNA sequence: TGCGCCAGCAGCCAAGGATCAGGGCTAGCCAAAAACATTCAGTACTTC. Amino acids: CASSQGSGLAKNIQYF. V and J are TRBV4-1 and TRBJ2-4, with D possibly matching TRBD1 (5 bases). The V end was cut by 1 base, the J end by 0 bases, with 10 bases between. This CDR3 comprises 16 residues. Germline CDR1 reads MGHRA; CDR2 reads YSYEKL.

This clone was seen only a few times. The chain has TRBV18 and TRBJ2-3; D gene ambiguous. This CDR3 contains 12 residues. In germline, CDR1 is KGHSH, CDR2 LQKENI. With 4 bases removed from V and 0 bases from J, the gap between germline ends came to 2 bases. In DNA form, the CDR3 reads TGTGCCAGCTCACACAGCACAGATACGCAGTATTTT. The encoded protein is CASSHSTDTQYF.

This clone was seen a handful of times. The chain couples TRBV6-1 to TRBJ1-2, with 8 bases matching TRBD1. Germline CDR1 reads MNHNS; CDR2 reads SASEGT. The CDR3 is made up of 14 amino acids. V gave up 8 bases and J gave up 0 bases; unmatched junction bases: 5. The CDR3 coding sequence is TGTGCCAGCCAGGGCAGGGGGCCTAACTATGGCTACACCTTC. Encoded protein: CASQGRGPNYGYTF.

This clone was seen at least ten times. The V call is TRBV27, the J call TRBJ2-7, with D unclear. V lost 4 bases and J 1 base, leaving 2 bases between the germline ends. There are 11 residues in the CDR3. Germline-derived CDR1 and CDR2 are MNHEY and SMNVEV (reference sequence). The CDR3 nucleotides read TGTGCCAGCAGTTCATCCTACGAGCAGTACTTC. It specifies CASSSSYEQYF.

This rearrangement joins TRBV19 to TRBJ1-1, with D maybe TRBD1 (5 bases). This CDR3 has 13 amino acids. Looked up from germline, CDR1 is LNHDA and CDR2 is SQIVND (reference sequence). V was shortened by 6 bases and J by 11 bases, with 19 bases between the two germline ends. The CDR3 coding sequence is TGTGCCAGTAGAAAGGGACTTCCCAGCGCGGCTTTCTTT. It is translated as CASRKGLPSAAFF.

This chain uses TRBV18 with TRBJ2-2; no definite D call. V dropped 4 bases and J dropped 7 bases, with 13 bases sitting between them. Germline-derived CDR1 and CDR2 are KGHSH and LQKENI. CDR3 size: 14 residues. The CDR3 loop is CASSRDFRFGELFF. CDR3 nucleotide sequence: TGTGCCAGCTCACGCGATTTCAGATTCGGGGAGCTGTTTTTT.

The V and J genes are TRBV6-1 and TRBJ2-7; no clear D gene. The CDR3 loop spans 11 amino acids. Germline V gene sequence: CDR1 MNHNS, CDR2 SASEGT. Trimming removed 6 bases from V and 3 bases from J, with 6 bases in between. CDR3 protein: CASREFYEQYF. DNA of the CDR3: TGTGCCAGCAGGGAATTCTACGAGCAGTACTTC.

This clone was recorded a few times. CDR3 sequence: CASSLGTASLYGYTF. CDR3 sequence (DNA): TGCGCCAGCAGCCTTGGGACAGCCTCCCTCTATGGCTACACCTTC. The V gene is TRBV5-1, the J gene TRBJ1-2, with TRBD1 matching over 7 bases. The CDR3 loop spans 15 amino acids. After removal of 4 bases from V and 4 bases from J, the junction contained 10 bases not matched to a gene. Germline V gives CDR1 SGHRS, CDR2 YFSETQ.

V and J are TRBV20-1 and TRBJ2-7; D uncertain. Per germline, CDR1 DFQATT and CDR2 SNEGSKA (reference sequence). The CDR3 is made up of 9 amino acids. For the CDR3, the DNA is TGCAGTGCTCCTCATGGTGGCCCTGTC. This gives the protein CSAPHGGPV.